This TCR beta chain was sequenced in a study of cytomegalovirus exposure and HLA in healthy donors. General study results and limits: It was about 180 TCR beta chains that were listed as cytomegalovirus-associated. Roughly uniform sequencing depth across donors was assumed, possibly incorrectly.

Comments on this clone: The antigen is unknown.

Primers: 60 Vbeta forward and 13 Jbeta reverse. Sequencing was performed with immunoSEQ multiplex PCR; in TCRdb, only in-frame clones are kept and a portion is missing. The sample contains 65,000 to 75,000 clones, roughly 79% of which appear only once. Germline-derived CDR1 and CDR2 are SEHNR and FQNEAQ (reference sequence). This CDR3 contains 15 residues. J was trimmed by 6 bases and V by 5 bases; bases with no gene match: 11. The chain links TRBV7-9 to TRBJ2-7; 9 nucleotides agree with TRBD2. Material for sequencing was PBMCs. This receptor was obtained from a man between 45 and 60 years old in good health and CMV-seronegative. The CDR3 nucleotides read TGTGCCAGCAGCCCGCTGGCGGGAGGGCCACGCGAGCAGTACTTC. It specifies CASSPLAGGPREQYF.